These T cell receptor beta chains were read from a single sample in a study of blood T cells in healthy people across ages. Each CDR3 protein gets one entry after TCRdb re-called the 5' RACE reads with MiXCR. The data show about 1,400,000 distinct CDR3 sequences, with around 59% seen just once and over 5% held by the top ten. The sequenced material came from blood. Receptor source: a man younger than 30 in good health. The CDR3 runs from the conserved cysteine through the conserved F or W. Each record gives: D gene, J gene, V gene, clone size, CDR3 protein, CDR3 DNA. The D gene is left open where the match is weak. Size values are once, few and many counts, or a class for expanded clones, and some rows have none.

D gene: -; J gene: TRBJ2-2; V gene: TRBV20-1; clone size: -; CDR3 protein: CSARSPTHPNTGELFF; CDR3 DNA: TGCAGTGCTAGATCCCCCACACACCCGAACACCGGGGAGCTGTTTTTT
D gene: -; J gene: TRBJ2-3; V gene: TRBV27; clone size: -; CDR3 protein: CASSLSDRTDTDTQYF; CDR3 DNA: TGTGCCAGCAGTTTATCGGACAGAACTGACACAGATACGCAGTATTTT
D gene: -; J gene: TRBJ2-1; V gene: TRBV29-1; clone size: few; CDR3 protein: CSGLKAAVRNEQFF; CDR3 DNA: TGCAGCGGACTGAAGGCGGCGGTTCGGAATGAGCAGTTCTTC
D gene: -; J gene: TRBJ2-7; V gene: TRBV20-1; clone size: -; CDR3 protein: CSARDGDRPYSAYEQYF; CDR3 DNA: TGCAGTGCTAGAGATGGTGACAGGCCATACAGCGCCTACGAGCAGTACTTC
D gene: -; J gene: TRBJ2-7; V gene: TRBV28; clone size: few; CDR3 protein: CASQIQQGTPYEQYF; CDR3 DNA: TGTGCCAGCCAAATTCAGCAGGGGACCCCCTACGAGCAGTACTTC
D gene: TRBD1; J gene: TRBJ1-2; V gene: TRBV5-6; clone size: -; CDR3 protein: CASSPTGIHGYTF; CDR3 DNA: TGTGCCAGCAGCCCGACAGGGATCCATGGCTACACCTTC
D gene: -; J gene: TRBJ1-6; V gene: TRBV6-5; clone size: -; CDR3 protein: CASSYYRDRSPLHF; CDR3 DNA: TGTGCCAGCAGTTACTACAGAGATAGGTCACCCCTCCACTTT
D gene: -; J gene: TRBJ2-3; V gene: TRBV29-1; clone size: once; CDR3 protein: CSVGSGRVRVTDTQYF; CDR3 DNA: TGCAGCGTTGGCTCGGGAAGGGTGAGAGTCACAGATACGCAGTATTTT
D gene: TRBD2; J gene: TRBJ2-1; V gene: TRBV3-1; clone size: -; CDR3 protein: CASSPGTSEVDEQFF; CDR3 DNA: TGTGCCAGCAGCCCCGGGACTAGCGAGGTCGATGAGCAGTTCTTC
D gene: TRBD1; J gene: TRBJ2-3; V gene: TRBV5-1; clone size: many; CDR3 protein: CASSLDRASTDTQYF; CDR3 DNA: TGTGCCAGCAGCTTGGACAGGGCAAGCACAGATACGCAGTATTTT
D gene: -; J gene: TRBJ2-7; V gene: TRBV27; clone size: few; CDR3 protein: CASKEWAGSYEQYF; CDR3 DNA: TGTGCCAGCAAGGAGTGGGCGGGGTCATACGAGCAGTACTTC
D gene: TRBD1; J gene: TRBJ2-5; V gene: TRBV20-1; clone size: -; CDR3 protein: CSARPYPGTGRETQYF; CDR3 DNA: TGCAGTGCTAGACCTTATCCCGGGACAGGACGGGAGACCCAGTACTTC
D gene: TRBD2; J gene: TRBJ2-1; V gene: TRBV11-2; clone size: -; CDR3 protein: CASSALREVYNEQFF; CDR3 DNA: TGTGCCAGCAGCGCCCTACGGGAGGTCTACAATGAGCAGTTCTTC
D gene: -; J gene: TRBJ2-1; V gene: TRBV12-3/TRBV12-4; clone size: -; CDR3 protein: CASSFDGGYYNEQFF; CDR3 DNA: TGTGCCAGCAGTTTTGATGGCGGGTACTACAATGAGCAGTTCTTC
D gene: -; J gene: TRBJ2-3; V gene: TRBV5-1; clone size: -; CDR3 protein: CAGSPKWTDTQYF; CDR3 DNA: TGCGCCGGCAGCCCGAAGTGGACAGATACGCAGTATTTT
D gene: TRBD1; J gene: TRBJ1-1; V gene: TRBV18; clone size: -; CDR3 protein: CASSPDRGGTEAFF; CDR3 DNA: TGTGCCAGCTCACCCGACAGGGGTGGCACTGAAGCTTTCTTT
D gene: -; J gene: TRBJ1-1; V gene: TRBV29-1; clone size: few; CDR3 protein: CSVVTGSGTTEAFF; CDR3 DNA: TGCAGCGTCGTCACAGGGTCGGGGACCACTGAAGCTTTCTTT
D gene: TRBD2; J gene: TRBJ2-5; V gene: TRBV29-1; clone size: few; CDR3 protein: CSVVVAGRQETQYF; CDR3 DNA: TGCAGCGTTGTGGTAGCGGGGCGTCAAGAGACCCAGTACTTC
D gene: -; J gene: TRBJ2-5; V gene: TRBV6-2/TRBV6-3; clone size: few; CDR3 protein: CATMTETQYF; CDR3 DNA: TGTGCCACCATGACGGAGACCCAGTACTTC
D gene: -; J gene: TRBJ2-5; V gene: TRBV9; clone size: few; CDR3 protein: CASSVVAGYQETQYF; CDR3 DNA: TGTGCCAGCAGCGTAGTTGCGGGGTACCAAGAGACCCAGTACTTC
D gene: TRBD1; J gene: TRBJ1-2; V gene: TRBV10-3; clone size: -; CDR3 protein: CAITTGGAGYGYTF; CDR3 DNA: TGTGCCATCACTACAGGGGGCGCGGGCTATGGCTACACCTTC
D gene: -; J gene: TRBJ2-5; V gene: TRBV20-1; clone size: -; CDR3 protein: CSARDPIRGFGWETQYF; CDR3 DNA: TGCAGTGCTAGAGACCCAATACGGGGGTTTGGTTGGGAGACCCAGTACTTC